This TCR beta chain was found in a study of metastatic and nonmetastatic thyroid tumors. Until they underwent thyroid surgery, no patient had received any treatment. V lost 8 bases to trimming and J lost 7 bases; unmatched junction nucleotides: 12. Germline values: CDR1 MRHNA, CDR2 SNTAGT. The CDR3 runs 14 residues. TCRdb reanalyzed the PCR reads with MiXCR. The sample lists about 19,000 clones; approximately 25% were seen once. This clone was picked up a small number of times. The sequence derives from a male donor with papillary thyroid cancer or a benign thyroid nodule (not recorded which). Some clones in this sample may be carry-over from other donors' samples. The specimen sequenced was blood. The genes are TRBV6-4 and TRBJ2-5, with 8 positions matching TRBD2. The CDR3 loop is CASEGSAGGGTQYF. The CDR3 DNA sequence: TGTGCCAGCGAAGGGTCCGCGGGGGGAGGGACCCAGTACTTC.